Below are 11 T cell receptor beta chains sequenced from a single sample in a study of T cells in Graves' hyperthyroidism and ophthalmopathy. There were TCR beta CDR3 regions amplified from RNA transcripts. The TCR CDR3 first-round RT-PCR relied on the HTBI primer set. TCRdb called the multiplex PCR reads again in MiXCR, with one record for every CDR3 protein. The table has fewer than 750,000 distinct CDR3 sequences, about half seen once. Sample: peripheral blood or thyroid tissue (not recorded which). All receptors derive from a woman aged 18-29 years with Graves' hyperthyroidism.

The chain's CDR3 is CASSQDGGRLSTDTQYF. CDR3 nucleotide sequence: TGCGCCAGCAGCCAAGACGGCGGGAGGCTTAGCACAGATACGCAGTATTTT. The genes are TRBV4-3 and TRBJ2-3; TRBD2 matches 8 bases. The length of the CDR3 is 17 residues. CDR1 is LGHNA, CDR2 YSLEER, per germline. Trimming at V came to 0 bases and at J to 0 bases, leaving 5 bases not matched to a gene.

This clonotype was counted many times. The rearrangement uses TRBV19 and TRBJ2-7; the D gene is possibly TRBD1 (7 bases). The CDR3 is made up of 14 amino acids. The germline V and J ends were trimmed by 5 bases and 0 bases, with 11 bases remaining between them. In germline, CDR1 is LNHDA, CDR2 SQIVND (reference sequence). For the CDR3, the DNA is TGTGCCAGTAGTCGACAGGGAGGCTCCTACGAGCAGTACTTC. Its protein is CASSRQGGSYEQYF. Full variable domain (remainder filled in from reference TRBV19 and TRBJ2-7): DGGITQSPKYLFRKEGQNVTLSCEQNLNHDAMYWYRQDPGQGLRLIYYSQIVNDFQKGDIAEGYSVSREKKESFPLTVTSAQKNPTAFYLCASSRQGGSYEQYFGPGTRLTVT.

The rearrangement joins TRBV4-1 to TRBJ1-1, with 9 bases aligning to TRBD1. The germline V gene encodes CDR1 MGHRA and CDR2 YSYEKL. The trim removed 7 bases at V and 5 bases at J, leaving 11 bases unmatched. The CDR3 totals 15 residues. In nucleotides, the CDR3 is TGCGCCAGCAATAACCGACAGGGGGGGAGGACTGAAGCTTTCTTT. Translating it yields CASNNRQGGRTEAFF.

Remarks on this clonotype: The limits of the CDR3 on the DNA are not certain, so only TCRdb's listed CDR3 is given. This rearrangement joins TRBV7-3 to TRBJ2-5; the D call in the table, TRBD1, was not verified against the DNA. A total of 21 residues make up the CDR3, ends included. Per germline, CDR1 SGHTA and CDR2 FQGTGA. CDR3 loop: CASSLSGGYGNTIYFGETQYF.

The rearrangement uses TRBV5-1 and TRBJ1-4; D unresolved. This CDR3 comprises 16 residues. V gave up 4 bases and J gave up 4 bases, with 17 bases separating them. Germline CDR1 SGHRS, CDR2 YFSETQ. The CDR3 here is CASSRRGVSVNEKLFF. In nucleotides, the CDR3 is TGCGCCAGCAGCCGACGTGGGGTTAGTGTTAATGAAAAACTGTTTTTT.

This clonotype appeared once. This rearrangement joins TRBV29-1 to TRBJ2-7; a possible D gene is TRBD2 (6 bases). The CDR3 extends over 15 amino acids. Germline CDR1 reads SQVTM; CDR2 reads ANQGSEA. The V and J ends lost 3 bases and 0 bases respectively, with 15 bases between them. This chain's CDR3 is CSVDPGTSFSYEQYF. The CDR3 DNA is TGCAGCGTTGACCCGGGGACTTCTTTCTCCTACGAGCAGTACTTC.

Many counts were recorded for this clonotype. The J gene is TRBJ2-5, the V gene TRBV6-2 or TRBV6-3; D might be TRBD1 (5 bases). Germline lookup yields CDR1 MNHEY and CDR2 SVGEGT. This CDR3 contains 14 residues. The V and J ends lost 7 bases and 1 base respectively, with 13 bases between them. The CDR3 sequence is CASITDRGQETQYF. As DNA, the CDR3 is TGTGCCAGCATCACCGACAGAGGCCAAGAGACCCAGTACTTC.

This clonotype occurred many times. The genes are TRBV10-2 and TRBJ1-2; tentatively, D is TRBD1 (5 bases). Germline CDR1 and CDR2: WSHSY and SAAADI. V dropped 3 bases and J dropped 0 bases, with 17 bases sitting between them. The CDR3 sequence is 17 residues long. In DNA, the CDR3 is TGCGCCAGCAGTGAATGGGGGACTCTGTTAGCTAACTATGGCTACACCTTC. Residues: CASSEWGTLLANYGYTF.

The sample holds many counts of this clonotype. The chain is built from TRBV24-1 and TRBJ2-7, with D possibly TRBD2 on 6 matching bases. Germline assignment: CDR1 KGHDR and CDR2 SFDVKD. This CDR3 contains 13 residues. Trimming removed 6 bases at V and 0 bases at J, with 8 bases between. CDR3: CATSSSASYEQYF. The CDR3 DNA reads as TGTGCCACCAGTTCTAGCGCCTCCTACGAGCAGTACTTC.

The chain uses TRBV7-2 and TRBJ2-1; 14 nucleotides line up with TRBD2. Germline V lookup: CDR1 SGHTA, CDR2 FQGNSA. The ends lost 4 bases at V and 3 bases at J; junction bases unmatched: 2. This CDR3 spans 16 amino acids. The CDR3 here is CASSWGLAGVYNEQFF. Here the CDR3 DNA reads TGTGCCAGCAGCTGGGGACTAGCGGGAGTCTACAATGAGCAGTTCTTC.

This clonotype has a count of ten or more. This chain connects TRBV25-1 to TRBJ1-4, with 7 bases aligning to TRBD1. There are 14 residues in the CDR3. Germline V gene sequence: CDR1 MGHDK, CDR2 SYGVNS. Trimming took 1 base from V and 7 from J; bases not matched to a gene: 3. CDR3 protein: CASSELGGGEKLFF. CDR3 DNA: TGTGCCAGCAGTGAATTAGGGGGCGGTGAAAAACTGTTTTTT.